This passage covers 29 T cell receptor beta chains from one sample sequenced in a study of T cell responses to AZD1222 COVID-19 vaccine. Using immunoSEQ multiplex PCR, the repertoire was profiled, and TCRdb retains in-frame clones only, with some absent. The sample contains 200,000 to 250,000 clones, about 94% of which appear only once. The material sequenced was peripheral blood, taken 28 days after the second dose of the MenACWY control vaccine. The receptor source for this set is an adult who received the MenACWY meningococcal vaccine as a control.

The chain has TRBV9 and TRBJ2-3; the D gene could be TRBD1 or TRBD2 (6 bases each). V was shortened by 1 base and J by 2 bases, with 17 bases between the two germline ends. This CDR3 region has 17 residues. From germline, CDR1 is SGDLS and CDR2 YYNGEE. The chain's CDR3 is CASSVTGGRSYTDTQYF. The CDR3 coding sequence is TGTGCCAGCAGCGTAACCGGGGGCCGATCGTACACAGATACGCAGTATTTT.

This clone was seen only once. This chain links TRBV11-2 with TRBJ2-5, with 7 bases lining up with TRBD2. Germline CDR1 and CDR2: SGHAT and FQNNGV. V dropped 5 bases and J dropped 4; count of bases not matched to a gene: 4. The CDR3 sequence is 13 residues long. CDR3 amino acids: CASSGRAGETQYF. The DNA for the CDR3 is TGTGCCAGCAGCGGGAGGGCCGGAGAGACCCAGTACTTC.

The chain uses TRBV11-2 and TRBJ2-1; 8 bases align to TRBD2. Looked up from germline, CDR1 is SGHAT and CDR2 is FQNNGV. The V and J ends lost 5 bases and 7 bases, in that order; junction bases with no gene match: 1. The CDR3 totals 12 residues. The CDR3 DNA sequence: TGTGCCAGCAGCAGCGGGGGAAATGAGCAGTTCTTC. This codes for CASSSGGNEQFF.

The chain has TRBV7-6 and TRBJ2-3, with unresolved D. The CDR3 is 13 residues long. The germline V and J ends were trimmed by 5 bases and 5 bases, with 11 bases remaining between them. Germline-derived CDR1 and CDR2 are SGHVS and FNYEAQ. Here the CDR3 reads CASSGVLGDTQYF. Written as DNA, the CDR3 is TGTGCCAGCAGCGGGGTTTTGGGAGATACGCAGTATTTT. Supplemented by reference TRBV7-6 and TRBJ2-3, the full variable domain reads GAGVSQSPRYKVTKRGQDVALRCDPISGHVSLYWYRQALGQGPEFLTYFNYEAQQDKSGLPNDRFSAERPEGSISTLTIQRTEQRDSAMYRCASSGVLGDTQYFGPGTRLTVL.

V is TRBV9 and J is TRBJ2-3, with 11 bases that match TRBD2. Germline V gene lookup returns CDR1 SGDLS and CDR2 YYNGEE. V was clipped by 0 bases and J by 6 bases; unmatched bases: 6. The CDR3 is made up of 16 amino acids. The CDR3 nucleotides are TGTGCCAGCAGCGTAGATCCTAGCGGGGGGCTGGATACGCAGTATTTT. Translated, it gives CASSVDPSGGLDTQYF.

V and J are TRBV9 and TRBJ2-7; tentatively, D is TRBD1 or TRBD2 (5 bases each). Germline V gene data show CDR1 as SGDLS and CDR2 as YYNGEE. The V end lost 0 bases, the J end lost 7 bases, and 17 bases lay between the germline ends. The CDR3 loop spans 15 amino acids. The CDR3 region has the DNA TGTGCCAGCAGCGTAGGACAGTCCTCCCGGGAAGAGCAGTACTTC. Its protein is CASSVGQSSREEQYF.

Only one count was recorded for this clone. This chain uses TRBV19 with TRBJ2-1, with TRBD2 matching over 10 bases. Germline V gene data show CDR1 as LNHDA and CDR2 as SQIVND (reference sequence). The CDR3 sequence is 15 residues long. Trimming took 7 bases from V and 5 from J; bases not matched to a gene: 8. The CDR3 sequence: CASTTAGGGHNEQFF. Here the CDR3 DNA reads TGTGCCAGTACGACAGCGGGAGGGGGGCACAATGAGCAGTTCTTC.

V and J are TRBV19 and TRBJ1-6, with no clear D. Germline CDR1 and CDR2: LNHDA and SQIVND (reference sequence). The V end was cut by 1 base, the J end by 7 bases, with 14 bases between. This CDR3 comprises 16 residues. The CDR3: CASSIAPGSTNSPLHF. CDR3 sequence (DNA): TGTGCCAGTAGTATAGCCCCCGGGTCGACAAATTCACCCCTCCACTTT.

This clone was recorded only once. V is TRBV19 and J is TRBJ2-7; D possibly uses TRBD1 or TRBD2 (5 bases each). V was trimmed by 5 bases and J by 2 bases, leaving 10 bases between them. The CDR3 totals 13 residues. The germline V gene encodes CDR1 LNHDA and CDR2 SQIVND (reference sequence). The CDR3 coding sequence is TGTGCCAGTAGTCGGGACGGAGCCTACGAGCAGTACTTC. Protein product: CASSRDGAYEQYF. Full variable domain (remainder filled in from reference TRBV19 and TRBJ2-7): DGGITQSPKYLFRKEGQNVTLSCEQNLNHDAMYWYRQDPGQGLRLIYYSQIVNDFQKGDIAEGYSVSREKKESFPLTVTSAQKNPTAFYLCASSRDGAYEQYFGPGTRLTVT.

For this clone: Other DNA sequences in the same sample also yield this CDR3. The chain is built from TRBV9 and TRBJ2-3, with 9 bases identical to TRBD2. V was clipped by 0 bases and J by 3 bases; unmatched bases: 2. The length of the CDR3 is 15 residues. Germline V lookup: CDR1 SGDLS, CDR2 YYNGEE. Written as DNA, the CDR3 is TGTGCCAGCAGCGTAGCAGCGGGAGGTACAGATACGCAGTATTTT. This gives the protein CASSVAAGGTDTQYF.

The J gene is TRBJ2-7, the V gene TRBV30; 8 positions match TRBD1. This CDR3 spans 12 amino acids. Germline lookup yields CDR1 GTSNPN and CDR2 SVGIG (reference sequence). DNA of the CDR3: TGTGCTGCGGACAGGGCTGACTACGAGCAGTACTTC. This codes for CAADRADYEQYF.

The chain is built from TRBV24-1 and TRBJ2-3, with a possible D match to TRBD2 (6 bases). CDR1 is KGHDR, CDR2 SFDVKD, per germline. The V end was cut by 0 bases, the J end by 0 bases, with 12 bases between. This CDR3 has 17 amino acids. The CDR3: CATSDLRGSGSTDTQYF. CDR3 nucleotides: TGTGCCACCAGTGATTTGCGTGGTAGCGGAAGCACAGATACGCAGTATTTT.

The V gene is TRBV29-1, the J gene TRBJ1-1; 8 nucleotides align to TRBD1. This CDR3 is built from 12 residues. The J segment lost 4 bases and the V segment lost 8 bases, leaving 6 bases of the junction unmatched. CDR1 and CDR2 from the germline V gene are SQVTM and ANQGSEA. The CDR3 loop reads CSTRQGSTEAFF. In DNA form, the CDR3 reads TGCAGCACCCGACAGGGGAGCACTGAAGCTTTCTTT.

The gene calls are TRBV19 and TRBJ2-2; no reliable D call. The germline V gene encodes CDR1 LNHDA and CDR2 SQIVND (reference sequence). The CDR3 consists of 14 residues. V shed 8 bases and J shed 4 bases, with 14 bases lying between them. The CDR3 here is CASAKPIGTGELFF. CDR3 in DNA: TGTGCCAGTGCGAAACCCATCGGCACCGGGGAGCTGTTTTTT.

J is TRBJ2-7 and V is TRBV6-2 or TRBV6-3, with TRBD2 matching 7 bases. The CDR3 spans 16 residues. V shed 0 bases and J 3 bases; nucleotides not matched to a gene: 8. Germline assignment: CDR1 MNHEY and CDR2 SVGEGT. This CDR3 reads CASSYSRISGYYEQYF. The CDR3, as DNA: TGTGCCAGCAGTTACTCTCGTATTAGCGGGTACTACGAGCAGTACTTC.

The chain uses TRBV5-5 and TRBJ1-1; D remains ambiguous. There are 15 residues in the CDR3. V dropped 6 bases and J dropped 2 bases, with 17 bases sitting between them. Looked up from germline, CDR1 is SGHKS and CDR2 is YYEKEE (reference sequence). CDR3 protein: CASNRRSGSNTEAFF. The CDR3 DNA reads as TGTGCCAGCAACCGACGGTCCGGGTCTAACACTGAAGCTTTCTTT.

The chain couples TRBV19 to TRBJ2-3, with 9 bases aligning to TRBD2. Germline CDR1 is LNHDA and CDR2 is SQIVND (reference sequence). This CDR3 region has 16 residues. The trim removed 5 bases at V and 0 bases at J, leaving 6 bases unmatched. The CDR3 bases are TGTGCCAGTAGTCCAGATAGCGGGGGAAGCACAGATACGCAGTATTTT. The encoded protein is CASSPDSGGSTDTQYF.

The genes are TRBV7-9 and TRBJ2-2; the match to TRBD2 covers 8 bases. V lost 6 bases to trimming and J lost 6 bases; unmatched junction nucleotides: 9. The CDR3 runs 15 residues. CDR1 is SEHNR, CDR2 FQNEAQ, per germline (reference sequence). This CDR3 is CASSERLAGPGELFF. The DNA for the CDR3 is TGTGCCAGCAGTGAGAGGCTAGCGGGCCCCGGGGAGCTGTTTTTT. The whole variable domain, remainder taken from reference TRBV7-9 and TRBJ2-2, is DTGVSQNPRHKITKRGQNVTFRCDPISEHNRLYWYRQTLGQGPEFLTYFQNEAQLEKSRLLSDRFSAERPKGSFSTLEIQRTEQGDSAMYLCASSERLAGPGELFFGEGSRLTVL.

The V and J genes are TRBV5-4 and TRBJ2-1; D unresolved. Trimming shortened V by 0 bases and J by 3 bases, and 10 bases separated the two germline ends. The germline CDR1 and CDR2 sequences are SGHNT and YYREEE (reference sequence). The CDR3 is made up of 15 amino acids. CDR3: CASSLAGLLYNEQFF. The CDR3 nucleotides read TGTGCCAGCAGCTTGGCAGGCCTTCTCTACAATGAGCAGTTCTTC. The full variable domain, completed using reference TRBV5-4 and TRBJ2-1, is ETGVTQSPTHLIKTRGQQVTLRCSSQSGHNTVSWYQQALGQGPQFIFQYYREEENGRGNFPPRFSGLQFPNYSSELNVNALELDDSALYLCASSLAGLLYNEQFFGPGTRLTVL.

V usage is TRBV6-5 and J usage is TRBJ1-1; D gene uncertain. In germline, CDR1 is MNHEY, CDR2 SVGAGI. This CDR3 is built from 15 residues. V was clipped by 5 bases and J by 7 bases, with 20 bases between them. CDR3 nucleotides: TGTGCCAGCAGTCACCCCGATGGAGTAGGCGGTGAAGCTTTCTTT. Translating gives CASSHPDGVGGEAFF.

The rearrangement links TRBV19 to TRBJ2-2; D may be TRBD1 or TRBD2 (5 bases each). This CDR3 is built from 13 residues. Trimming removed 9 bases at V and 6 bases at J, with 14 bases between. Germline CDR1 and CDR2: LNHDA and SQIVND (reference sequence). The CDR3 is CASNVRDAGELFF. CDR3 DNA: TGTGCCAGCAACGTCCGGGACGCCGGGGAGCTGTTTTTT.

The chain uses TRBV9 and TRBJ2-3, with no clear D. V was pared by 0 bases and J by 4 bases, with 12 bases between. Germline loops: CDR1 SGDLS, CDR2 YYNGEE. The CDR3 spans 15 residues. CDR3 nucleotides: TGTGCCAGCAGCGTAGTCGGCGGATCGGCAGATACGCAGTATTTT. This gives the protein CASSVVGGSADTQYF.

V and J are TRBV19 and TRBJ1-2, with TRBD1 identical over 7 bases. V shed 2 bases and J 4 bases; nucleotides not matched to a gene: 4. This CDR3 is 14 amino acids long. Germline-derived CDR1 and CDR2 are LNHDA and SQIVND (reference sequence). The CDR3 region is CASSIRQGRYGYTF. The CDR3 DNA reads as TGTGCCAGTAGTATAAGACAGGGCCGCTATGGCTACACCTTC.

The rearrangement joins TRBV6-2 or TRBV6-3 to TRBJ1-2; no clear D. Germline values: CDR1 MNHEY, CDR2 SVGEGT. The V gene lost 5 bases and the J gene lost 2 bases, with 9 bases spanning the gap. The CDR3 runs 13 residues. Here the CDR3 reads CASSLDKNYGYTF. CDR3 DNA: TGTGCCAGCAGTCTTGACAAGAACTATGGCTACACCTTC.

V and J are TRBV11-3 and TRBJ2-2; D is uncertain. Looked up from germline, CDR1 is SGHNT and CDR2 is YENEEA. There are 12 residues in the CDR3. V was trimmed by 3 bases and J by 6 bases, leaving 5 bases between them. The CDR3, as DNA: TGTGCCAGCAGCTTGTCAGCCGGGGAGCTGTTTTTT. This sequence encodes CASSLSAGELFF. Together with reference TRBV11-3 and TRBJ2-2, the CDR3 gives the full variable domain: EAGVVQSPRYKIIEKKQPVAFWCNPISGHNTLYWYLQNLGQGPELLIRYENEEAVDDSQLPKDRFSAERLKGVDSTLKIQPAELGDSAVYLCASSLSAGELFFGEGSRLTVL.

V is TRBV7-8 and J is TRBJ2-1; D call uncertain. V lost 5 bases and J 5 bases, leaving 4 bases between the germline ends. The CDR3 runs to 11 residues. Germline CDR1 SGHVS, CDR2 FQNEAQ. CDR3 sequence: CASSANNEQFF. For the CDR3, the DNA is TGTGCCAGCAGCGCTAACAATGAGCAGTTCTTC.

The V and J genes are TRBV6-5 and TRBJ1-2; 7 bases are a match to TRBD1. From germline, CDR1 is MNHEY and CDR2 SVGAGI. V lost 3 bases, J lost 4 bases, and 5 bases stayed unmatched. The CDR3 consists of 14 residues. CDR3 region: CASSYVGQSYGYTF. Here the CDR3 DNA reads TGTGCCAGCAGTTATGTGGGACAGAGCTATGGCTACACCTTC.

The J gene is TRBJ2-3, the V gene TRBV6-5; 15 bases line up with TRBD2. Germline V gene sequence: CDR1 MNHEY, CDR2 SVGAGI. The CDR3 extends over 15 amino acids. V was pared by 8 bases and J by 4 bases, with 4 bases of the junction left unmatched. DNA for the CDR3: TGTGCCAGCCGGAGGACTAGCGGGAGGGCAGATACGCAGTATTTT. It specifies CASRRTSGRADTQYF.

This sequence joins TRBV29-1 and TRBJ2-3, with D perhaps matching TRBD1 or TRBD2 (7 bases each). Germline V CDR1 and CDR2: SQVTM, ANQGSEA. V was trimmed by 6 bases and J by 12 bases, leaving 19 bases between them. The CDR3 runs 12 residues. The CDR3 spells CSVGGTVAPQYF. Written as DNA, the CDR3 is TGCAGCGTGGGGGGGACAGTAGCCCCCCAGTATTTT.